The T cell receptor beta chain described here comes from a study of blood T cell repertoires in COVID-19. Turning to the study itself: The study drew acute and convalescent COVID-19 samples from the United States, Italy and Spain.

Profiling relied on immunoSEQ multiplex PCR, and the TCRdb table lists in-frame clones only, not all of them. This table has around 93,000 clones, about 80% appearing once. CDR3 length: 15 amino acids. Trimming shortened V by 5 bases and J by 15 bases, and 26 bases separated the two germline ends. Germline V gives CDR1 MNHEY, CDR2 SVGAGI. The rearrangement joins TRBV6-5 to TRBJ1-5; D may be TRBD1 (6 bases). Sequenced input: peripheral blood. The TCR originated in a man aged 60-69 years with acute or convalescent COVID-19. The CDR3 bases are TGTGCCAGCAGTCTTTTGGGGGTAGAGGGACAAACCTTGCATTTT. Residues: CASSLLGVEGQTLHF.